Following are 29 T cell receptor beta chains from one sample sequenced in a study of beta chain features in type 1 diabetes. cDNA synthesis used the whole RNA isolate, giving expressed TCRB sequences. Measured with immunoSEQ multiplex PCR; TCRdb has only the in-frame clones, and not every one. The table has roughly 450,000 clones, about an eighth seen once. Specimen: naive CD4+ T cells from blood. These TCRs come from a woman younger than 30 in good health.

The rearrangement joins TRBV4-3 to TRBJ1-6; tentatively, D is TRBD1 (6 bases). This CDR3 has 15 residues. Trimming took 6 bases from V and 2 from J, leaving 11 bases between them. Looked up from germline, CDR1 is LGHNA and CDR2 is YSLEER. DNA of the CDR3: TGCGCCAGCAGAACAGGGAATGCCTATAATTCACCCCTCCACTTT. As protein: CASRTGNAYNSPLHF.

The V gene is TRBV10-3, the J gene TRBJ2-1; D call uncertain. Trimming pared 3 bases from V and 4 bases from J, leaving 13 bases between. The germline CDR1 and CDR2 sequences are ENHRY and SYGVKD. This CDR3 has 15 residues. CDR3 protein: CAISEIGTSYNEQFF. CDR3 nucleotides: TGTGCCATCAGTGAAATCGGCACTTCGTACAATGAGCAGTTCTTC.

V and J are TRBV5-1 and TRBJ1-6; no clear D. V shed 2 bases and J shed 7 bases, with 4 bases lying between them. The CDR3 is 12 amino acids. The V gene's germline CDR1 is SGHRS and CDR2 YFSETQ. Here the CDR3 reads CASSFDNSPLHF. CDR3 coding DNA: TGCGCCAGCAGCTTCGACAATTCACCCCTCCACTTT.

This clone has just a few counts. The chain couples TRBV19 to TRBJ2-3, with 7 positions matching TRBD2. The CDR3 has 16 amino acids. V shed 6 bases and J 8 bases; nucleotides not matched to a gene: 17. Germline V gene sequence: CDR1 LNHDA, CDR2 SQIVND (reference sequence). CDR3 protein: CASSSPREEAGGTQYF. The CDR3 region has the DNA TGTGCCAGTAGCAGCCCCCGGGAGGAGGCCGGGGGTACGCAGTATTTT.

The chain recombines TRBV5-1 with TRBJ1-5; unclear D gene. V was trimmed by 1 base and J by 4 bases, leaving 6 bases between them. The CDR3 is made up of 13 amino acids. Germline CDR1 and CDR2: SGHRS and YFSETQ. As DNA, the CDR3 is TGCGCCAGCAGCTTGTCACCTAATCAGCCCCAGCATTTT. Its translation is CASSLSPNQPQHF.

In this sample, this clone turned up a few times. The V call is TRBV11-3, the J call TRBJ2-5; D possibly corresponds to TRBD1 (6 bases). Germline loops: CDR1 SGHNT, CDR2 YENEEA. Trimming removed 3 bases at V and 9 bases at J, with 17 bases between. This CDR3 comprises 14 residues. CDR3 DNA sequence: TGTGCCAGCAGCTTGGGCAGGGGCTCAGGGGCCCAGTACTTC. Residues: CASSLGRGSGAQYF. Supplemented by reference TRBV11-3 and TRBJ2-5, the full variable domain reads EAGVVQSPRYKIIEKKQPVAFWCNPISGHNTLYWYLQNLGQGPELLIRYENEEAVDDSQLPKDRFSAERLKGVDSTLKIQPAELGDSAVYLCASSLGRGSGAQYFGPGTRLLVL.

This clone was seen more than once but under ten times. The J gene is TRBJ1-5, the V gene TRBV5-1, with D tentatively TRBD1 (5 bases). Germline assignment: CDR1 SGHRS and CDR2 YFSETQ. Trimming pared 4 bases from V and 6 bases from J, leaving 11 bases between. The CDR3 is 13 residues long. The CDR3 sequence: CASSAGVGQPQHF. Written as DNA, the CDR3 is TGCGCCAGCAGCGCGGGGGTTGGTCAGCCCCAGCATTTT. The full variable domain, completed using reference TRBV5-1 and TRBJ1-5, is KAGVTQTPRYLIKTRGQQVTLSCSPISGHRSVSWYQQTPGQGLQFLFEYFSETQRNKGNFPGRFSGRQFSNSRSEMNVSTLELGDSALYLCASSAGVGQPQHFGDGTRLSIL.

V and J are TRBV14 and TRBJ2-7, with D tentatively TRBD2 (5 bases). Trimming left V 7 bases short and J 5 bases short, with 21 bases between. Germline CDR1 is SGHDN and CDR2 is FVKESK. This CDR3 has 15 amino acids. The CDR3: CASNLPGNPLNEQYV. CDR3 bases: TGTGCCAGCAACCTCCCCGGGAACCCTTTAAACGAGCAGTACGTC.

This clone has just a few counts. The CDR3 DNA follows: TGCAGTGTATCCGGGACAGGAGAGGTC. It is translated as CSVSGTGEV. The rearrangement uses TRBV20-1 and TRBJ2-7, with TRBD1 identical over 8 bases. This CDR3 is 9 amino acids long. The V gene's germline CDR1 is DFQATT and CDR2 SNEGSKA (reference sequence).

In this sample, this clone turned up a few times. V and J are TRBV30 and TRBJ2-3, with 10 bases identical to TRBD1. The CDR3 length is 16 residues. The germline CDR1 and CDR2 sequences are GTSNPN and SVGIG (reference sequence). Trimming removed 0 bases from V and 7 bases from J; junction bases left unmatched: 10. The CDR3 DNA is TGTGCCTGGAGTGTAATGGGACAGGGGAAGCTTCATACGCAGTATTTT. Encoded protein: CAWSVMGQGKLHTQYF.

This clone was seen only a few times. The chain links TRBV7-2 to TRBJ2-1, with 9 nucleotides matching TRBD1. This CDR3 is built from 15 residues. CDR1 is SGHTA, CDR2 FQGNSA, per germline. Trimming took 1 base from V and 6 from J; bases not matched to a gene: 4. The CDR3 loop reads CASSLGDRVSNEQFF. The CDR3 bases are TGTGCCAGCAGCTTAGGGGACAGGGTGTCCAATGAGCAGTTCTTC.

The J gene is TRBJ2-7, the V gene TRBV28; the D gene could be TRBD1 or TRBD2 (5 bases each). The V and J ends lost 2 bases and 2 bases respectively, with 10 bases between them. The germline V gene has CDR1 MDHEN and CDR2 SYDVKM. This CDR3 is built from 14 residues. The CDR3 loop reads CASSLRGRAYEQYV. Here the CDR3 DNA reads TGTGCCAGCAGTTTAAGGGGACGCGCCTACGAGCAGTACGTC.

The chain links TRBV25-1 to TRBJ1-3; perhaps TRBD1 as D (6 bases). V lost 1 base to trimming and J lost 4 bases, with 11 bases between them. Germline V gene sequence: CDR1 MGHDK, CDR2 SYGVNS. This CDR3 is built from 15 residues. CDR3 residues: CASSESGGFGNTIYF. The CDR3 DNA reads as TGTGCCAGCAGTGAATCGGGGGGCTTCGGAAACACCATATATTTT. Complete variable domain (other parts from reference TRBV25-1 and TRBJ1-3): EADIYQTPRYLVIGTGKKITLECSQTMGHDKMYWYQQDPGMELHLIHYSYGVNSTEKGDLSSESTVSRIRTEHFPLTLESARPSHTSQYLCASSESGGFGNTIYFGEGSWLTVV.

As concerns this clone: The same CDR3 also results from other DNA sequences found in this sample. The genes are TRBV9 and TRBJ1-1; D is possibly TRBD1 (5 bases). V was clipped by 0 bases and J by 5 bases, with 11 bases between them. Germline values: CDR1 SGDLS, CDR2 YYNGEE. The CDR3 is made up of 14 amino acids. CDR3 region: CASSVAGGNTEAFF. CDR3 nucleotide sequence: TGTGCCAGCAGCGTAGCTGGGGGAAATACTGAAGCTTTCTTT.

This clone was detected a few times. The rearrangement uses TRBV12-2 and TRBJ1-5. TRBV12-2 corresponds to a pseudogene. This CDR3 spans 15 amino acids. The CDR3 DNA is TGTGCAAGTCGCTCGCGGGCAGACACCGATCAGCCCCAGCATTTT. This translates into CASRSRADTDQPQHF.

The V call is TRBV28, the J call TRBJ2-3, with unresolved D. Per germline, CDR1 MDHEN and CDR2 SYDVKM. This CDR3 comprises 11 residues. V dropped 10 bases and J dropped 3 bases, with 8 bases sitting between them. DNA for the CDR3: TGTGCCATTACCATTACAGATACGCAGTATTTT. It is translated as CAITITDTQYF.

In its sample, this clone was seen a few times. The CDR3 nucleotides are TGTGCCACCAGCAGGACAGGGTCGTTTGCTGGAAACACCATATATTTT. Its protein is CATSRTGSFAGNTIYF. This chain links TRBV15 with TRBJ1-3; TRBD1 matches at 7 bases. Germline V gene lookup returns CDR1 LNHNV and CDR2 YYDKDF (reference sequence). This CDR3 has 16 amino acids. V was clipped by 3 bases and J by 2 bases; unmatched bases: 7.

The CDR3: CASSATRAGDTQYF. The CDR3 nucleotides are TGTGCCAGCAGCGCTACCCGCGCGGGGGATACGCAGTATTTT. The rearrangement links TRBV9 to TRBJ2-3; TRBD2 might be the D (6 bases). This CDR3 comprises 14 residues. Germline V gene sequence: CDR1 SGDLS, CDR2 YYNGEE. Trimming took off 3 bases at V and 6 bases at J, with 14 bases between the two ends.

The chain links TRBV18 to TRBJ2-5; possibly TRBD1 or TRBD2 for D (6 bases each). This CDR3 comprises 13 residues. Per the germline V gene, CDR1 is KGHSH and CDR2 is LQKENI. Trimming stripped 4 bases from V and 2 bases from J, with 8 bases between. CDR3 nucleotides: TGTGCCAGCTCACGAGGGGGGCAAGAGACCCAGTACTTC. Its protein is CASSRGGQETQYF. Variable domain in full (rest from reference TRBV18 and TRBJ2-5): NAGVMQNPRHLVRRRGQEARLRCSPMKGHSHVYWYRQLPEEGLKFMVYLQKENIIDESGMPKERFSAEFPKEGPSILRIQQVVRGDSAAYFCASSRGGQETQYFGPGTRLLVL.

The CDR3 protein is CASSLVQGVPEAFF. The CDR3 DNA reads TGTGCCAGCAGCTTAGTTCAGGGGGTCCCTGAAGCTTTCTTT. V and J are TRBV7-9 and TRBJ1-1; 7 bases fit TRBD1. CDR1 is SEHNR, CDR2 FQNEAQ, per germline (reference sequence). J was trimmed by 6 bases and V by 1 base; bases with no gene match: 5. The CDR3 sequence is 14 residues long. Complete variable domain (other parts from reference TRBV7-9 and TRBJ1-1): DTGVSQNPRHKITKRGQNVTFRCDPISEHNRLYWYRQTLGQGPEFLTYFQNEAQLEKSRLLSDRFSAERPKGSFSTLEIQRTEQGDSAMYLCASSLVQGVPEAFFGQGTRLTVV.

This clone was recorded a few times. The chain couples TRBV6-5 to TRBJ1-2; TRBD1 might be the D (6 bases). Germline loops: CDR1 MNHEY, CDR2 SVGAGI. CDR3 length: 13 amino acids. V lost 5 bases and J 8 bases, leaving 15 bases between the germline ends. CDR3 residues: CASSTTGLRGYTF. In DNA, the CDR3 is TGTGCCAGCAGTACGACAGGTTTAAGAGGCTACACCTTC.

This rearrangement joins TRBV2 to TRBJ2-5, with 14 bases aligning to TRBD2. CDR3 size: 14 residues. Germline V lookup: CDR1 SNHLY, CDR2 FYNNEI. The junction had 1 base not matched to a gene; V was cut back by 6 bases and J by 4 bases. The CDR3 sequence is CASRGLAGGETQYF. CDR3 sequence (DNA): TGTGCCAGCAGAGGACTAGCGGGAGGAGAGACCCAGTACTTC.

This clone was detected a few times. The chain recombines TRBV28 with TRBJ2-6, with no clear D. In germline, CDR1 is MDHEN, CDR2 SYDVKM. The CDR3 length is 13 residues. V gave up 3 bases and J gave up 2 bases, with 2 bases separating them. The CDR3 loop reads CASSFPGANVLTF. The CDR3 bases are TGTGCCAGCAGTTTTCCTGGGGCCAACGTCCTGACTTTC.

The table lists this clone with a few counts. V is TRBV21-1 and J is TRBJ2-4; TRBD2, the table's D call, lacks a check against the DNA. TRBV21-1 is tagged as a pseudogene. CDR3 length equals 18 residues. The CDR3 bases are TGTGCCAGCAGCAAAGAGGCTAGCGGGACCTATGGCAAAAACATTCAGTACTTC. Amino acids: CASSKEASGTYGKNIQYF.

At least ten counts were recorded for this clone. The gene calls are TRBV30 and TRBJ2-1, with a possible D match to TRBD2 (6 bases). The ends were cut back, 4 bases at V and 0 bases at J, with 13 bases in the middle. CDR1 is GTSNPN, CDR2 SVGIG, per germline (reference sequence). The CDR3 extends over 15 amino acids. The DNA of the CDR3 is TGTGCCTGGACCGGGAGCTCGAGCTCCTACAATGAGCAGTTCTTC. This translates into CAWTGSSSSYNEQFF.

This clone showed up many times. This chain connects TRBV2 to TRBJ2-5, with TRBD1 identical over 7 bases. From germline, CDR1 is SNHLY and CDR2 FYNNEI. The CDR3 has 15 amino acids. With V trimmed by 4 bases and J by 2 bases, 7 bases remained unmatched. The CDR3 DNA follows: TGTGCCAGCAGTGGGTTGGGGACAGAGCAAGAGACCCAGTACTTC. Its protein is CASSGLGTEQETQYF.

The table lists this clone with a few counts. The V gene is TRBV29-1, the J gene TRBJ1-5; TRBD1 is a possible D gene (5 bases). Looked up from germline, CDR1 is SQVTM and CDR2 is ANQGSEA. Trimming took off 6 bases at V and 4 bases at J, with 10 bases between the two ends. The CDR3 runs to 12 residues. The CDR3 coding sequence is TGCAGCGTCGGCAACAGGAATCAGCCCCAGCATTTT. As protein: CSVGNRNQPQHF. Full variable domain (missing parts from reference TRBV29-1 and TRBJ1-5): SAVISQKPSRDICQRGTSLTIQCQVDSQVTMMFWYRQQPGQSLTLIATANQGSEATYESGFVIDKFPISRPNLTFSTLTVSNMSPEDSSIYLCSVGNRNQPQHFGDGTRLSIL.

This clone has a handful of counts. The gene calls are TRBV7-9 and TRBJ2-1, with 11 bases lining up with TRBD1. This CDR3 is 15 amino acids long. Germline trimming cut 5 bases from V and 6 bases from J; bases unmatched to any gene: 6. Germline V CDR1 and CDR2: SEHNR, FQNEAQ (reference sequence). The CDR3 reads CASSPPGQGVNEQFF. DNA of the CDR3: TGTGCCAGCAGCCCTCCGGGACAGGGGGTCAATGAGCAGTTCTTC. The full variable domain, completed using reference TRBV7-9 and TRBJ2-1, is DTGVSQNPRHKITKRGQNVTFRCDPISEHNRLYWYRQTLGQGPEFLTYFQNEAQLEKSRLLSDRFSAERPKGSFSTLEIQRTEQGDSAMYLCASSPPGQGVNEQFFGPGTRLTVL.

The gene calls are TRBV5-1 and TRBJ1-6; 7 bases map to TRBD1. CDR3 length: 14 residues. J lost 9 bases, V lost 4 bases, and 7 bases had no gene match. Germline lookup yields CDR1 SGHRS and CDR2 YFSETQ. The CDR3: CASSASQGLSPLHF. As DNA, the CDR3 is TGCGCCAGCAGCGCGTCACAGGGGCTTTCACCCCTCCACTTT.